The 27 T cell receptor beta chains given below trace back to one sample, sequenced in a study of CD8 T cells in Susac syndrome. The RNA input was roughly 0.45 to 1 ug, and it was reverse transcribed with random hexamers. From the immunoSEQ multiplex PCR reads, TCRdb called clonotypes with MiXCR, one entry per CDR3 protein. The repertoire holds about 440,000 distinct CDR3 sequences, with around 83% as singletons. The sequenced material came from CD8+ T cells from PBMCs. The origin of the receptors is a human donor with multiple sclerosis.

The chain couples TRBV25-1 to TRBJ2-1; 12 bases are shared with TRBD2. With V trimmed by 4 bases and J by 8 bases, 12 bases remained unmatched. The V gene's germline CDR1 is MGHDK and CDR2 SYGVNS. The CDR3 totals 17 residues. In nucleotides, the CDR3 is TGTGCCAGCAGTGGCCCGGAAGTCCTAGCGGGAGGGGATGAGCAGTTCTTC. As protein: CASSGPEVLAGGDEQFF.

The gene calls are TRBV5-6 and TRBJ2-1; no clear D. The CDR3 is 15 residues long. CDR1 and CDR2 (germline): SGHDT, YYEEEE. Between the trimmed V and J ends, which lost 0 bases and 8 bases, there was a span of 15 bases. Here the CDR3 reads CASSLANLEIYEQFF. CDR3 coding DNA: TGTGCCAGCAGCTTGGCCAACCTAGAGATTTATGAGCAGTTCTTC. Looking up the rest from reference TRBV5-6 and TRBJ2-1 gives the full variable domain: DAGVTQSPTHLIKTRGQQVTLRCSPKSGHDTVSWYQQALGQGPQFIFQYYEEEERQRGNFPDRFSGHQFPNYSSELNVNALLLGDSALYLCASSLANLEIYEQFFGPGTRLTVL.

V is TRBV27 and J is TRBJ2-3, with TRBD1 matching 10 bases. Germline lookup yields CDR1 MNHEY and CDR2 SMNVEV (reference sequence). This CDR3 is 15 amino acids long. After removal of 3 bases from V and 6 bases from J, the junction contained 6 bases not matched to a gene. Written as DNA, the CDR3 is TGTGCCAGCAGTTTTATCGGGACAGGGGATGATACGCAGTATTTT. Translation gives CASSFIGTGDDTQYF.

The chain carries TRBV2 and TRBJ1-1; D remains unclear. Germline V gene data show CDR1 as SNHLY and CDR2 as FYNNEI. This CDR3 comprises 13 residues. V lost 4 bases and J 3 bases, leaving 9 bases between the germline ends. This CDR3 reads CASSGLRYTEAFF. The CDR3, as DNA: TGTGCCAGCAGTGGACTCCGTTACACTGAAGCTTTCTTT. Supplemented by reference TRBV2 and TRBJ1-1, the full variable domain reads EPEVTQTPSHQVTQMGQEVILRCVPISNHLYFYWYRQILGQKVEFLVSFYNNEISEKSEIFDDQFSVERPDGSNFTLKIRSTKLEDSAMYFCASSGLRYTEAFFGQGTRLTVV.

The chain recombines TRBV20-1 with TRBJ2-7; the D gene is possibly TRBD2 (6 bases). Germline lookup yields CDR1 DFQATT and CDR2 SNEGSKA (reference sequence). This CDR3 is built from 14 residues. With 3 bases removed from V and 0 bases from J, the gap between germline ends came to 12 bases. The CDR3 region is CSASAGPPSYEQYF. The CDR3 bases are TGCAGTGCTAGCGCGGGACCCCCCTCCTACGAGCAGTACTTC.

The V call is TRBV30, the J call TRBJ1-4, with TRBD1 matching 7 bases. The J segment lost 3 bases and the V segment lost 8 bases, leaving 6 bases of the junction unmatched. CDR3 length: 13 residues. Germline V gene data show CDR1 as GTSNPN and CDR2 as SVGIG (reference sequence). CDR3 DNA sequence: TGTGCCGTCCGGGACAGTCCTAATGAAAAACTGTTTTTT. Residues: CAVRDSPNEKLFF.

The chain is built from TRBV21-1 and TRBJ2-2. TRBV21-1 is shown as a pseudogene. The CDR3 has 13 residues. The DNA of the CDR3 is TGTGCCAGCAGCCTCAATGGTCCCGGGGAGCTGTTTTTT. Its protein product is CASSLNGPGELFF.

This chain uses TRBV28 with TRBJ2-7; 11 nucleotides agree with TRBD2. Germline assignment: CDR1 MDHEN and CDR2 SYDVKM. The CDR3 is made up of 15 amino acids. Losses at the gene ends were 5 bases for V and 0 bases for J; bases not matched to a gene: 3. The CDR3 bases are TGTGCCAGCAGTCGCGGGACTAGCGGCTCCTACGAGCAGTACTTC. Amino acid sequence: CASSRGTSGSYEQYF.

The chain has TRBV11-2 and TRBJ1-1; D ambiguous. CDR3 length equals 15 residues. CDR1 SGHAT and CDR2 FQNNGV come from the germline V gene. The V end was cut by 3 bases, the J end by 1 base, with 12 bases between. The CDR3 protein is CASSLSPQWNTEAFF. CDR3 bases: TGTGCCAGCAGCTTGTCCCCCCAGTGGAACACTGAAGCTTTCTTT.

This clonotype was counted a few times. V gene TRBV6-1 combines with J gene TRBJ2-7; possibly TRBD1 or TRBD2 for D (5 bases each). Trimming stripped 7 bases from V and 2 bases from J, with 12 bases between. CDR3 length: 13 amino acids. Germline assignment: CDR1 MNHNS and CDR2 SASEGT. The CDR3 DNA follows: TGTGCCAGCACCGGGACGCTCCCCTACGAGCAGTACTTC. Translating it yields CASTGTLPYEQYF.

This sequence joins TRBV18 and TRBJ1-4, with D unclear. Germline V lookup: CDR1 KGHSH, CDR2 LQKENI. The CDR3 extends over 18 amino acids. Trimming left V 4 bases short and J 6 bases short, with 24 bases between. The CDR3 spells CASSHYPLTGEDDEKLFF. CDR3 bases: TGTGCCAGCTCACACTATCCCCTGACCGGAGAGGATGATGAAAAACTGTTTTTT.

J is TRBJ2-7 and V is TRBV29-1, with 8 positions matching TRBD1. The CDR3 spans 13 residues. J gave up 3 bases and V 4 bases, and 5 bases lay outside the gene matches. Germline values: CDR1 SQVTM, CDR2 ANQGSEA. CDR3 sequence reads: CSVVGQENYEQYF. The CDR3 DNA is TGCAGCGTTGTGGGACAGGAAAACTACGAGCAGTACTTC.

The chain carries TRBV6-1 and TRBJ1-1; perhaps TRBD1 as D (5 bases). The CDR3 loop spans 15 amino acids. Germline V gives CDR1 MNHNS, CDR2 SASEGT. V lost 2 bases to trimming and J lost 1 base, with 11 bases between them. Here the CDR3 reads CASSEPTVWNTEAFF. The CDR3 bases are TGTGCCAGCAGTGAACCGACAGTATGGAACACTGAAGCTTTCTTT.

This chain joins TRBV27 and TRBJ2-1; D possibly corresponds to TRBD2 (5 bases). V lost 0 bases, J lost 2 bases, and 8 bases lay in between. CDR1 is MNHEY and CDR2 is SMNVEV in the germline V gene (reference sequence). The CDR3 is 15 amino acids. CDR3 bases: TGTGCCAGCAGTTTATCAGGGAGCGCCTACAATGAGCAGTTCTTC. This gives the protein CASSLSGSAYNEQFF.

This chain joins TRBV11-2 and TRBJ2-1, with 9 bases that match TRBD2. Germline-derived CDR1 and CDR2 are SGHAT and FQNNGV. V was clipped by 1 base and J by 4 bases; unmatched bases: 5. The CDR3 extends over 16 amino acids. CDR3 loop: CASSLVVLAGYNEQFF. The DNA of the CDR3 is TGTGCCAGCAGCTTAGTCGTTCTAGCGGGATACAATGAGCAGTTCTTC.

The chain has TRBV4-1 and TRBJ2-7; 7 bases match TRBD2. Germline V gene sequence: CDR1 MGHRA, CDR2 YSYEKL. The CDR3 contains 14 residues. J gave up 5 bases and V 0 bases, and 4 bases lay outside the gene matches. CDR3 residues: CASSQETGGNEQYF. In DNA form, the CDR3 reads TGCGCCAGCAGCCAAGAGACGGGGGGAAACGAGCAGTACTTC.

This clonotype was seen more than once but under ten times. CDR3 bases: TGTGCCAGCAGCCTAGGACTAGCGGGAGGCCCCTACAATGAGCAGTTCTTC. Encoded protein: CASSLGLAGGPYNEQFF. The chain couples TRBV27 to TRBJ2-1; TRBD2 matches 14 bases. The germline V gene encodes CDR1 MNHEY and CDR2 SMNVEV (reference sequence). The CDR3 spans 17 residues. Losses at the gene ends were 6 bases for V and 2 bases for J; bases not matched to a gene: 6.

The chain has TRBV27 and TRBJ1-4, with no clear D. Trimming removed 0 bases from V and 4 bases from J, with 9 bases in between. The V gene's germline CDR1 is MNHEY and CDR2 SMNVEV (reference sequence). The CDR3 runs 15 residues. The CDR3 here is CASSLSLGINEKLFF. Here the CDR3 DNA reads TGTGCCAGCAGTTTATCGCTCGGGATTAATGAAAAACTGTTTTTT.

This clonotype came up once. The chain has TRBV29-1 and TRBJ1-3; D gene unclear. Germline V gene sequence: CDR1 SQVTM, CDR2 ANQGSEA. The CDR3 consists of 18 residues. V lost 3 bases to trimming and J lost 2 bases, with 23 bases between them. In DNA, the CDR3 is TGCAGCGTTGAGGTTGAGAACTCCCCTTACGAAGCTGGAAACACCATATATTTT. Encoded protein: CSVEVENSPYEAGNTIYF.

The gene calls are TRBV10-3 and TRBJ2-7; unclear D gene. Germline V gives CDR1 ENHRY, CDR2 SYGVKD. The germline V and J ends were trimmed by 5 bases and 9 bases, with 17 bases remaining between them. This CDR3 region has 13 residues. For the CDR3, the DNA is TGTGCCATCAGTCCACCCGTGGGGTCTAGGCAGTACTTC. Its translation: CAISPPVGSRQYF.

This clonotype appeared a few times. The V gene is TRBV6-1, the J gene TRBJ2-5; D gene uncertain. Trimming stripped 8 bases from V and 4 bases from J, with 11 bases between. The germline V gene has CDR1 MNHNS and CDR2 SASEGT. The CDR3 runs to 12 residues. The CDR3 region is CASSGFGETQYF. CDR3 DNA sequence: TGTGCCAGCTCCGGCTTTGGAGAGACCCAGTACTTC.

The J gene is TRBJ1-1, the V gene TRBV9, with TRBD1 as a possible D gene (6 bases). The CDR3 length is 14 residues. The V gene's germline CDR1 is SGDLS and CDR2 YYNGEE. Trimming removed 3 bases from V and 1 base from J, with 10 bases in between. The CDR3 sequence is CASSAQGTNTEAFF. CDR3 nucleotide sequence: TGTGCCAGCAGCGCACAGGGTACGAACACTGAAGCTTTCTTT.

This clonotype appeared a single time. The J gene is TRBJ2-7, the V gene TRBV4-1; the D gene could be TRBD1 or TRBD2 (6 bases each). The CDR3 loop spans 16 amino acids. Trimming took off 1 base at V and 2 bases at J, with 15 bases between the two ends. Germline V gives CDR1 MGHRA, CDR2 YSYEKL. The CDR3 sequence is CASSQALQGGTYEQYF. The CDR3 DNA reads TGCGCCAGCAGCCAAGCGTTACAGGGAGGAACCTACGAGCAGTACTTC.

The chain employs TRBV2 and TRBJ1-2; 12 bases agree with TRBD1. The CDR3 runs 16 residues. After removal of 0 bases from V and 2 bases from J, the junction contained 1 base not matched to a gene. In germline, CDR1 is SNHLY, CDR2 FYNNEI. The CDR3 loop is CASSEAGQGANYGYTF. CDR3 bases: TGTGCCAGCAGTGAAGCGGGACAGGGGGCGAACTATGGCTACACCTTC.

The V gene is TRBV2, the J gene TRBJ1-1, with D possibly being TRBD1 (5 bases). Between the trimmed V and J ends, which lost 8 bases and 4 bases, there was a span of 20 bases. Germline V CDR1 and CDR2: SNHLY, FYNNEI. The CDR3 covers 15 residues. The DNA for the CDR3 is TGTGCCAGCGGTACGACACCGGACGGGGGCACTGAAGCTTTCTTT. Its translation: CASGTTPDGGTEAFF. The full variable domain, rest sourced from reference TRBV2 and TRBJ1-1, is EPEVTQTPSHQVTQMGQEVILRCVPISNHLYFYWYRQILGQKVEFLVSFYNNEISEKSEIFDDQFSVERPDGSNFTLKIRSTKLEDSAMYFCASGTTPDGGTEAFFGQGTRLTVV.

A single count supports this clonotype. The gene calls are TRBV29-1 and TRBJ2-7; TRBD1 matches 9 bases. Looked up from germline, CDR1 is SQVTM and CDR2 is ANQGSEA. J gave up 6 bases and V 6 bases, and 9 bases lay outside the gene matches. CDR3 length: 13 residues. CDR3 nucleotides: TGCAGCGTCACCGGGACAGGGTTCGCCGAGCAGTACTTC. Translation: CSVTGTGFAEQYF.

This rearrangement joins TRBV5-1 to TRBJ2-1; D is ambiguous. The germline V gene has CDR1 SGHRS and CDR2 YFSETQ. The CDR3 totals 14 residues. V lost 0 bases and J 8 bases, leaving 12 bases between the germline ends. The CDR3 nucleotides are TGCGCCAGCAGCTTGGATTTGCAAGTGGATGAGCAGTTCTTC. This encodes CASSLDLQVDEQFF.